This is a list of T cell receptor beta chains from one sample in a study of neurological immune-mediated disorders. TCRdb recomputed calls from the 5' RACE reads with MiXCR, one row per CDR3 protein. Among around 66,000 distinct CDR3 sequences listed, 4.8% were seen once. The sample was PBMCs. Receptors were obtained from a woman aged 70 to 79 with multiple sclerosis. Each CDR3 is given with its conserved first and last residue. The D gene is left open where the match is weak. Clone size, where shown, is once, few, many, or a class for clones that have expanded.

>TRBD2|TRBJ2-2|TRBV20-1|many
CSARDTLAGNTGELFF
TGCAGTGCTAGAGATACACTAGCGGGGAACACCGGGGAGCTGTTTTTT
>NA|TRBJ1-2|TRBV7-2|many
CASSLIVPGYTF
TGTGCCAGCAGCTTAATTGTCCCTGGCTACACCTTC
>TRBD2|TRBJ2-1|TRBV4-1|many
CASSPIRPGLAYNEQFF
TGCGCCAGCAGCCCTATACGACCGGGACTAGCTTACAATGAGCAGTTCTTC
>TRBD2|TRBJ2-7|TRBV12-3/TRBV12-4|many
CASSPGGVYYEQYF
TGTGCCAGCAGCCCCGGGGGGGTCTACTACGAGCAGTACTTC
>TRBD2|TRBJ2-6|TRBV5-1|many
CASSLLAGESGANVLTF
TGCGCCAGCAGCTTACTAGCGGGAGAATCAGGGGCCAACGTCCTGACTTTC
>TRBD2|TRBJ2-3|TRBV5-1|many
CASSPSSGSIEDTQYF
TGCGCCAGCAGCCCATCTAGCGGGAGTATTGAAGATACGCAGTATTTT
>NA|TRBJ1-5|TRBV3-1|many
CASSQDQGSNQPQHF
TGTGCCAGCAGCCAAGACCAGGGAAGCAATCAGCCCCAGCATTTT
>NA|TRBJ1-2|TRBV15|many
CATSREAAGHGYTF
TGTGCCACCAGCAGAGAGGCGGCCGGCCATGGCTACACCTTC
>TRBD2|TRBJ2-7|TRBV20-1|many
CSARLAGGSHEQYF
TGCAGTGCTAGACTAGCGGGAGGGTCACACGAGCAGTACTTC
>NA|TRBJ2-3|TRBV12-3/TRBV12-4|many
CASSPQGNTDTQYF
TGTGCCAGCAGCCCGCAGGGGAACACAGATACGCAGTATTTT
>TRBD2|TRBJ2-7|TRBV20-1|many
CSAKLAGGRNEQYF
TGCAGTGCAAAGCTAGCGGGAGGGCGCAACGAGCAGTACTTC
>TRBD1|TRBJ2-2|TRBV5-8|NA
CASRHVPGTGVSTGELFF
TGTGCCAGCAGACACGTACCCGGGACAGGGGTGTCCACCGGGGAGCTGTTTTTT
>NA|TRBJ1-2|TRBV20-1|many
CSNRAYYGYTF
TGCAGTAACAGGGCCTACTATGGCTACACCTTC
>NA|TRBJ2-2|TRBV5-1|NA
CASSQGHSANTGELFF
TGCGCCAGCAGCCAGGGACATTCCGCGAACACCGGGGAGCTGTTTTTT
>TRBD1|TRBJ2-7|TRBV5-1|few
CASSLAETGGYEQYF
TGCGCCAGCAGCTTGGCCGAGACAGGGGGCTACGAGCAGTACTTC
>NA|TRBJ1-6|TRBV12-3/TRBV12-4|many
CASSSWGSSYNSPLHF
TGTGCCAGCAGTTCCTGGGGGTCTTCCTATAATTCACCCCTCCACTTT
>NA|TRBJ2-1|TRBV24-1|many
CATSGAGGNEQFF
TGTGCCACCAGTGGCGCAGGCGGGAATGAGCAGTTCTTC
>TRBD2|TRBJ2-1|TRBV7-3|many
CASSSGGLAPYNEQFF
TGTGCCAGCAGCTCGGGGGGACTAGCGCCCTACAATGAGCAGTTCTTC
>NA|TRBJ2-2|TRBV20-1|many
CSARRGGDGELFF
TGCAGTGCTAGAAGAGGCGGAGACGGGGAGCTGTTTTTT
>NA|TRBJ2-7|TRBV6-6|few
CASSYSETASYEQYF
TGTGCCAGCAGTTACTCAGAGACAGCTTCCTACGAGCAGTACTTC
>NA|TRBJ2-1|TRBV5-5|many
CASSSIPGRVEQFF
TGTGCCAGCAGCTCGATACCGGGACGGGTGGAGCAGTTCTTC
>NA|TRBJ2-2|TRBV24-1|many
CATSAGPSNTGELFF
TGTGCCACCAGTGCCGGACCATCGAACACCGGGGAGCTGTTTTTT
>TRBD2|TRBJ2-5|TRBV5-5|many
CASSLGLAGGRETQYF
TGTGCCAGCAGCTTGGGACTAGCGGGAGGCCGGGAGACCCAGTACTTC
>TRBD1|TRBJ1-5|TRBV12-3/TRBV12-4|many
CASSGTGGSQPQHF
TGTGCCAGCAGTGGGACAGGGGGTAGTCAGCCCCAGCATTTT
>NA|TRBJ2-7|TRBV7-8|many
CASATLRGSANYEQYF
TGTGCCAGTGCCACCCTTAGGGGTAGCGCTAACTACGAGCAGTACTTC
>NA|TRBJ1-1|TRBV5-1|NA
CASSLGLQGNTEAFF
TGCGCCAGCAGCTTGGGCTTACAGGGGAACACTGAAGCTTTCTTT
>NA|TRBJ1-1|TRBV5-1|many
CASSLERMYGEAFF
TGCGCCAGCAGCTTGGAAAGGATGTATGGTGAAGCTTTCTTT